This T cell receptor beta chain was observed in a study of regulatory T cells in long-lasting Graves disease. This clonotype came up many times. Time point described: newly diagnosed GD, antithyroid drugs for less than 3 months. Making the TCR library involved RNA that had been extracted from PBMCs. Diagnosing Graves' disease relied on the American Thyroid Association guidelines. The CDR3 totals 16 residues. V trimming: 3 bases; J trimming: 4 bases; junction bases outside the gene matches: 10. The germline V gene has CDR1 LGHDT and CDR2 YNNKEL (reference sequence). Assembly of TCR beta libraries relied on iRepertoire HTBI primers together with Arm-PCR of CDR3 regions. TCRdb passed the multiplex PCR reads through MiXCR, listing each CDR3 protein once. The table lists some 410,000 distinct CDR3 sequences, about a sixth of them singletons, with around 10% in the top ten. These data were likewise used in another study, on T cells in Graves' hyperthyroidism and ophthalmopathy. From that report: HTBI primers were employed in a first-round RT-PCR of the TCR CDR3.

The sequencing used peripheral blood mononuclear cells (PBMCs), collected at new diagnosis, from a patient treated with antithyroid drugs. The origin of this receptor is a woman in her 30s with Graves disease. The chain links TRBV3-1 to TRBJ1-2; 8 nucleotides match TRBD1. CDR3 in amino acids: CASSHPRDRPFYGYTF. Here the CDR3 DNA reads TGTGCCAGCAGCCACCCCCGGGACAGGCCTTTCTATGGCTACACCTTC.